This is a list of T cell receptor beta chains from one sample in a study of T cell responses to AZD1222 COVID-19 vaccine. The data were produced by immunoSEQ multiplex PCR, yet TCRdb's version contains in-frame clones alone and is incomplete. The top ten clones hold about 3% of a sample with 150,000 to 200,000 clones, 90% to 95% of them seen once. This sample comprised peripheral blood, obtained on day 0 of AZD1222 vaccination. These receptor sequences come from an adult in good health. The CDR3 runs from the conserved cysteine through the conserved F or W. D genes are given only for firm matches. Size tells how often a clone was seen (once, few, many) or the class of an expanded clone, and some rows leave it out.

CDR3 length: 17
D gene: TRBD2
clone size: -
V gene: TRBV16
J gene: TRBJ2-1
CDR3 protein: CASSLTRTSGSGNEQFF
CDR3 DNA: TGTGCCAGCAGTCTAACGCGGACTAGCGGGAGTGGGAATGAGCAGTTCTTC

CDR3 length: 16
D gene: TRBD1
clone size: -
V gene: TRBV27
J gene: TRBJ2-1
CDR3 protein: CASSLLRTGSLDEQFF
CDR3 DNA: TGTGCCAGCAGTTTATTGCGGACAGGGAGTTTGGATGAGCAGTTCTTC

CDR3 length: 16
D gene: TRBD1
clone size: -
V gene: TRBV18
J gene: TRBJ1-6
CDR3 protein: CASSQKGGEGATPLHF
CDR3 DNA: TGTGCCAGCTCCCAAAAGGGGGGAGAGGGGGCTACACCCCTCCACTTT

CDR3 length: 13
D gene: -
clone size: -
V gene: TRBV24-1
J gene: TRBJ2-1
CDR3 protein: CATSDTSYNEQFF
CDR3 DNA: TGTGCCACCAGTGACACCTCCTACAATGAGCAGTTCTTC

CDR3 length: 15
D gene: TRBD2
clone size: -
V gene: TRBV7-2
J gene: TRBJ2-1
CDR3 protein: CASSFSGSSYNEQFF
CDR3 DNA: TGTGCCAGCAGCTTTAGCGGGAGCTCCTACAATGAGCAGTTCTTC

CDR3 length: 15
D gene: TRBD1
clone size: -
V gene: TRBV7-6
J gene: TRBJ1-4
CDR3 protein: CASSLLTGGEEKLFF
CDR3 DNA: TGTGCCAGCAGCCTATTAACAGGGGGGGAAGAAAAACTGTTTTTT

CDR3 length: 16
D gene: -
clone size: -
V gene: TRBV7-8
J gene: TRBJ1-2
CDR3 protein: CASSPSSDPRRSGYTF
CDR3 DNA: TGTGCCAGCAGCCCTTCCTCAGACCCGCGGAGGTCCGGCTACACCTTC

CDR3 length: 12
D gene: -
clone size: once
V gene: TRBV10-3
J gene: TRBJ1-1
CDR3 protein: CAITTGNTEAFF
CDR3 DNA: TGTGCCATCACCACAGGGAACACTGAAGCTTTCTTT

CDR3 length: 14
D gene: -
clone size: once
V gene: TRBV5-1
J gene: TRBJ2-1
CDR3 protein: CASSDLGHSYEQFF
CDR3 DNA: TGCGCCAGCAGCGACCTAGGACACTCTTATGAGCAGTTCTTC

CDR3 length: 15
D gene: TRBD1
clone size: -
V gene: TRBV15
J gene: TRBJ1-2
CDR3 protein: CATSRAPGTGSGYTF
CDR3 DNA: TGTGCCACCAGCAGAGCCCCCGGGACAGGGTCTGGCTACACCTTC

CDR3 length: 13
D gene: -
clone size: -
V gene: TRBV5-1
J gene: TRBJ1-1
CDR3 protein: CASSSQGRSEAFF
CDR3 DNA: TGCGCCAGCAGCTCCCAGGGGAGAAGTGAAGCTTTCTTT

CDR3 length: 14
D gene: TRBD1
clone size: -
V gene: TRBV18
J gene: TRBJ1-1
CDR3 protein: CASSPGNRGTEAFF
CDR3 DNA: TGTGCCAGCTCACCAGGTAACAGGGGAACTGAAGCTTTCTTT

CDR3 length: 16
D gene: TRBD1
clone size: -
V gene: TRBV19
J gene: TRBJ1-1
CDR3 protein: CASISGTGAGRTEAFF
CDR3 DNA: TGTGCCAGTATATCCGGGACAGGGGCTGGTCGGACTGAAGCTTTCTTT

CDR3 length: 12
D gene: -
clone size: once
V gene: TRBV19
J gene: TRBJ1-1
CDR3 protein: CASNPLNTEAFF
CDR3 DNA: TGTGCCAGTAACCCACTGAACACTGAAGCTTTCTTT

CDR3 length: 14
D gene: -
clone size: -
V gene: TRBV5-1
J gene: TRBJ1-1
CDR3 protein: CASSTGHSNTEAFF
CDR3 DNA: TGCGCCAGCAGCACGGGACACTCGAACACTGAAGCTTTCTTT

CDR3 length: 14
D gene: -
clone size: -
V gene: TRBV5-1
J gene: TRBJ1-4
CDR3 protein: CASSFPQGNEKLFF
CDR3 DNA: TGCGCCAGCAGCTTTCCCCAGGGTAATGAAAAACTGTTTTTT

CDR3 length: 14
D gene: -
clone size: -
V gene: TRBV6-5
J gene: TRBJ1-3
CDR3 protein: CASRPPDSGNTIYF
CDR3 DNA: TGTGCCAGCAGGCCCCCCGACTCTGGAAACACCATATATTTT

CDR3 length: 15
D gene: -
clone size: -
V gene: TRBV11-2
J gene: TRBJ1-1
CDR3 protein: CASSLVKGKDTEAFF
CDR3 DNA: TGTGCCAGCAGCTTAGTCAAGGGAAAGGATACTGAAGCTTTCTTT

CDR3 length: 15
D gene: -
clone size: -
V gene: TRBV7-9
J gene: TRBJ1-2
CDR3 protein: CASSLGEASSYGYTF
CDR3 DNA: TGTGCCAGCAGCTTAGGTGAGGCATCGAGCTATGGCTACACCTTC

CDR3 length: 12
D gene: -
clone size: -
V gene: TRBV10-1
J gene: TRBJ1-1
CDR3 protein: CASSEGTTEAFF
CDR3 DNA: TGCGCCAGCAGTGAGGGGACCACTGAAGCTTTCTTT

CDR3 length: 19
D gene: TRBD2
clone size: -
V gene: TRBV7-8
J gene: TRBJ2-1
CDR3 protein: CASSLGFIAGGPTYNEQFF
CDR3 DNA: TGTGCCAGCAGCTTAGGATTTATAGCGGGAGGCCCTACCTACAATGAGCAGTTCTTC

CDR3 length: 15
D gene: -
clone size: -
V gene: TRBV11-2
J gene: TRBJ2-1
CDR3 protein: CASSSQGSSYNEQFF
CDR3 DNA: TGTGCCAGCAGCTCGCAGGGGAGCTCCTACAATGAGCAGTTCTTC

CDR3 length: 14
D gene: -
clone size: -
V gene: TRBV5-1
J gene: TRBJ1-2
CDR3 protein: CASSLTQGSGGYTF
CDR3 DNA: TGCGCCAGCAGCTTAACTCAGGGGTCGGGTGGCTACACCTTC

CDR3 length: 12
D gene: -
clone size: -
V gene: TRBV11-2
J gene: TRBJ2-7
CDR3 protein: CASSLGRYEQYF
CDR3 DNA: TGTGCCAGCAGCTTAGGCCGTTACGAGCAGTACTTC

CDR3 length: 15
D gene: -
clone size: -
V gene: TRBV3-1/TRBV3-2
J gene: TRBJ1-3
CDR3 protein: CASSQAAASGNTIYF
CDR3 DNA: TGTGCCAGCAGCCAAGCGGCAGCTTCTGGAAACACCATATATTTT

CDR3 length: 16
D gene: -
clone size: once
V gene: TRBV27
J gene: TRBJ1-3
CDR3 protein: CASSSGGRSSGNTIYF
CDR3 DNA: TGTGCCAGCAGTTCGGGGGGCAGGAGCTCTGGAAACACCATATATTTT

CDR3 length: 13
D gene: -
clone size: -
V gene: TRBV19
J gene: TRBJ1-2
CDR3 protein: CASTTGSRYGYTF
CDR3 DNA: TGTGCCAGTACTACAGGGTCACGCTATGGCTACACCTTC

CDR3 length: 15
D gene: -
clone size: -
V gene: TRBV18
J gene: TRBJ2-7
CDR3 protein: CASSPGKTSSYEQYF
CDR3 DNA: TGTGCCAGCTCACCAGGAAAAACTTCGTCCTACGAGCAGTACTTC

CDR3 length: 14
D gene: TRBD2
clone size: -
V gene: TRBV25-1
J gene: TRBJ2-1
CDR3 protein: CASSVAGAYNEQFF
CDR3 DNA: TGTGCCAGCAGTGTTGCGGGAGCCTACAATGAGCAGTTCTTC

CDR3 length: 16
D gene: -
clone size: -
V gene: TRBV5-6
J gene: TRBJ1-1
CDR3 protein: CASNLGHLTGNTEAFF
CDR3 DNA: TGTGCCAGCAACCTTGGGCACCTCACGGGGAACACTGAAGCTTTCTTT

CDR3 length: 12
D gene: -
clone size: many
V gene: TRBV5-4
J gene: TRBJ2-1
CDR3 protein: CASSNGGGEQFF
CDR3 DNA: TGTGCCAGTTCAAACGGGGGCGGTGAGCAGTTCTTC

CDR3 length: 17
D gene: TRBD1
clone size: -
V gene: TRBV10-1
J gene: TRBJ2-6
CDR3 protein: CASTWTGSLSGANVLTF
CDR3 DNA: TGCGCCAGCACCTGGACAGGGAGCCTCTCTGGGGCCAACGTCCTGACTTTC

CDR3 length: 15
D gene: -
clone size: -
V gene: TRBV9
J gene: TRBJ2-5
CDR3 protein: CASSVGPQEGETQYF
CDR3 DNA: TGTGCCAGCAGCGTAGGGCCACAGGAGGGAGAGACCCAGTACTTC

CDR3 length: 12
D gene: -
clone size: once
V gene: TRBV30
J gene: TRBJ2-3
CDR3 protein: CAWSVLADTQYF
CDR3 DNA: TGTGCCTGGAGTGTACTAGCAGATACGCAGTATTTT

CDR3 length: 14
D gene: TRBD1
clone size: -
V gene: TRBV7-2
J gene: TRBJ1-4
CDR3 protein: CASSRGPTNEKLFF
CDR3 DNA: TGTGCCAGCAGTAGGGGGCCAACTAATGAAAAACTGTTTTTT

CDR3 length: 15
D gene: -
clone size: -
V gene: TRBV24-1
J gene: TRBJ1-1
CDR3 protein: CATSPGGPGGTEAFF
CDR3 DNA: TGTGCCACCAGTCCCGGGGGCCCCGGAGGCACTGAAGCTTTCTTT

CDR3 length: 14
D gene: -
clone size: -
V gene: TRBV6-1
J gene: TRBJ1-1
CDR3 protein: CASSEEGRNTEAFF
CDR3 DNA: TGTGCCAGCAGTGAAGAGGGGAGGAACACTGAAGCTTTCTTT

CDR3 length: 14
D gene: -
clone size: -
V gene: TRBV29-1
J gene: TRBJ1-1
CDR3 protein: CSVVKGGLNTEAFF
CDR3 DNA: TGCAGCGTTGTAAAGGGGGGGTTGAACACTGAAGCTTTCTTT

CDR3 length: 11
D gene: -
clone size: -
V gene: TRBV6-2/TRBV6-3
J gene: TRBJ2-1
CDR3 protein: CASSPQIEQFF
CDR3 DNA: TGTGCCAGCAGTCCCCAGATCGAGCAGTTCTTC

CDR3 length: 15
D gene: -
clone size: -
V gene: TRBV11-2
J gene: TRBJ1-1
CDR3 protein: CASSPRWGADTEAFF
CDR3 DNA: TGTGCCAGCAGCCCCCGTTGGGGGGCCGACACTGAAGCTTTCTTT